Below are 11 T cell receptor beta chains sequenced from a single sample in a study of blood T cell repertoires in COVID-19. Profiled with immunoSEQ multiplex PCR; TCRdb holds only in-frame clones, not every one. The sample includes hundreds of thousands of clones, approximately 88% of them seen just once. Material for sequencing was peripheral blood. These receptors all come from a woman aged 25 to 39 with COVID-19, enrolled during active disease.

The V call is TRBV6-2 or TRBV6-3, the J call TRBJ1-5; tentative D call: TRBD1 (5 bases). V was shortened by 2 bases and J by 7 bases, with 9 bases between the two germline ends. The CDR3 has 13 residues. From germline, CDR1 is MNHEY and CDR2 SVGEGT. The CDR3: CASSYGGRQPQHF. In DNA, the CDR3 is TGTGCCAGCAGTTACGGGGGGAGACAGCCCCAGCATTTT.

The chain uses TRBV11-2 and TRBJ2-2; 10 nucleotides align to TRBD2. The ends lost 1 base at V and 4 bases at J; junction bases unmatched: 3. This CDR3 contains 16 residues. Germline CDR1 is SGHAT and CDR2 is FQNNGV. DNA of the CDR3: TGTGCCAGCAGCTTAGTTCTAGCGGGAGCCACCGGGGAGCTGTTTTTT. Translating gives CASSLVLAGATGELFF.

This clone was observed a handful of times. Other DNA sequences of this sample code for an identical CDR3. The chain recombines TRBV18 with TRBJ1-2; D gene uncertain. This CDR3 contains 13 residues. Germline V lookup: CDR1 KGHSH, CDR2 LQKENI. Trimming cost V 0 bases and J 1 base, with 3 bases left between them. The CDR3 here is CASSPPGNYGYTF. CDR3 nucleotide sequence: TGTGCCAGCTCACCACCCGGTAACTATGGCTACACCTTC.

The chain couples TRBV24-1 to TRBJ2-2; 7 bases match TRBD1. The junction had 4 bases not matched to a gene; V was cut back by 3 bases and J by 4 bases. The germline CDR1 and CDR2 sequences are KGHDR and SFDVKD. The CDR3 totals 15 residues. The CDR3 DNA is TGTGCCACCAGTGATCCCGACAGGGCCACCGGGGAGCTGTTTTTT. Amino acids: CATSDPDRATGELFF.

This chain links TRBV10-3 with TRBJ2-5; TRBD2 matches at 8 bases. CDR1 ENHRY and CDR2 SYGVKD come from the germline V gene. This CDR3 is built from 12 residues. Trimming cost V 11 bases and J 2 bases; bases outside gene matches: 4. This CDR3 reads CASGGQQETQYF. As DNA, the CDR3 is TGTGCCTCGGGGGGGCAGCAAGAGACCCAGTACTTC.

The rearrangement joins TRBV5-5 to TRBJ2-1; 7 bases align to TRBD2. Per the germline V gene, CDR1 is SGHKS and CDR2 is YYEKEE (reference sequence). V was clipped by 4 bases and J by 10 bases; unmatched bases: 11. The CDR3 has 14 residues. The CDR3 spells CASSQPGLLGEQFF. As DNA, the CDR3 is TGTGCCAGCAGCCAACCGGGACTATTAGGGGAGCAGTTCTTC.

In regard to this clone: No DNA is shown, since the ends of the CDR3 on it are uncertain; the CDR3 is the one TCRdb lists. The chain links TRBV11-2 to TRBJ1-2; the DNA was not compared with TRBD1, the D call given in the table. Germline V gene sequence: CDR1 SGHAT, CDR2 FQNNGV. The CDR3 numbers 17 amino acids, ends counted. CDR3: CASSLGFRARVPYGYTF.

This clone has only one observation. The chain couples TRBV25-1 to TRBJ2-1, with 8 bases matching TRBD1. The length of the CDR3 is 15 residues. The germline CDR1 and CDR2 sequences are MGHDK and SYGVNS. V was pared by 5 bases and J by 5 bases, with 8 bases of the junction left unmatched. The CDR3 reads CASSPMGTGNNEQFF. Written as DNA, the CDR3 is TGTGCCAGCAGTCCAATGGGGACAGGTAACAATGAGCAGTTCTTC.

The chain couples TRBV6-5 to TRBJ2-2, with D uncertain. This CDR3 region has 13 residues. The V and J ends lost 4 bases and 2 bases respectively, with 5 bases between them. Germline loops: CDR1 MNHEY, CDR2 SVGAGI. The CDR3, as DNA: TGTGCCAGCAGTTCTCCTAACACCGGGGAGCTGTTTTTT. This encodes CASSSPNTGELFF.

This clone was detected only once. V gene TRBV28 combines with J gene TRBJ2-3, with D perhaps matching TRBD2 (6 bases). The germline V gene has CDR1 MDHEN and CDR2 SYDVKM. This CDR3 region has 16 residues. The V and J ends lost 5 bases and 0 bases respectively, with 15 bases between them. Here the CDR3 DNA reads TGTGCCAGCAGTCCCCCCAGCGGGTCTAGCACAGATACGCAGTATTTT. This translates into CASSPPSGSSTDTQYF.

This chain's CDR3 is CASSFLTSGFHTQYF. CDR3 coding DNA: TGTGCCAGCAGTTTCTTGACTAGCGGGTTCCATACGCAGTATTTT. The rearrangement links TRBV27 to TRBJ2-3; 10 bases line up with TRBD2. Germline loops: CDR1 MNHEY, CDR2 SMNVEV (reference sequence). With V trimmed by 3 bases and J by 7 bases, 7 bases remained unmatched. The CDR3 consists of 15 residues.